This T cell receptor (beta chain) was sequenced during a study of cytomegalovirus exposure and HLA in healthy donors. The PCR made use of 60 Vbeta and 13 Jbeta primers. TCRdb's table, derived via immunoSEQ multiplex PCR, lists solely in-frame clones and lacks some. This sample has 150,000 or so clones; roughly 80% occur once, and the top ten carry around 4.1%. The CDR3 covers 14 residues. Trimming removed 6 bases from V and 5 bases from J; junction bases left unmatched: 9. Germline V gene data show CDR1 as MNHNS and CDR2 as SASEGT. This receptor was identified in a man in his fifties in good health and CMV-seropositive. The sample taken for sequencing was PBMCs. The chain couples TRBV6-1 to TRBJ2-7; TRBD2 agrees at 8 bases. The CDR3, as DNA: TGTGCCAGCAGCCCGGGACTAGACCTTGACGAGCAGTACTTC. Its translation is CASSPGLDLDEQYF.